The 27 T cell receptor beta chains given below trace back to one sample, sequenced in a study of CD8+CD57+ T cells in acquired aplastic anemia. Patients who underwent sequencing had shown CD8+CD57+ cell expansion by flow cytometry. The TCR beta profiling, which covered VDJ combination and CDR3 sequence, was carried out using genomic DNA as the template. TCRdb re-called the reads with MiXCR, one entry per CDR3 protein. Seen here are about 180,000 distinct CDR3 sequences, roughly 65% observed once, and the top ten hold approximately 42%. Sequencing input: sorted CD4+, CD8+, or CD8+CD57+ T cells (not recorded which) from PBMCs. These receptors were obtained from a human donor with aplastic anemia.

CDR3 bases: TGTGCCAGCAGCTCGATCTCGCAGACCCAGTACTTC. Amino acid sequence: CASSSISQTQYF. The rearrangement joins TRBV5-8 to TRBJ2-5; D uncertain. Germline-derived CDR1 and CDR2 are SGHTS and YDEGEE. The CDR3 covers 12 residues. Trimming cost V 3 bases and J 6 bases, with 9 bases left between them.

The chain uses TRBV5-1 and TRBJ2-2, with TRBD2 identical over 8 bases. This CDR3 has 18 amino acids. The junction had 12 bases not matched to a gene; V was cut back by 0 bases and J by 5 bases. Germline CDR1 reads SGHRS; CDR2 reads YFSETQ. CDR3 sequence (DNA): TGCGCCAGCAGCTTGGACCATCCGGGACTAGTCCGGACCGGGGAGCTGTTTTTT. Translation: CASSLDHPGLVRTGELFF.

The gene calls are TRBV7-2 and TRBJ2-1, with a weak D call TRBD2 (6 bases). The V gene lost 1 base and the J gene lost 7 bases, with 14 bases spanning the gap. This CDR3 spans 15 amino acids. In germline, CDR1 is SGHTA, CDR2 FQGNSA. CDR3 DNA sequence: TGTGCCAGCAGCTTAGTGCCGGGAGAAGTGAATGAGCAGTTCTTC. This translates into CASSLVPGEVNEQFF.

This chain uses TRBV20-1 with TRBJ1-6, with D possibly TRBD1 on 5 matching bases. In germline, CDR1 is DFQATT, CDR2 SNEGSKA (reference sequence). The length of the CDR3 is 14 residues. Trimming removed 0 bases from V and 10 bases from J, with 13 bases in between. This CDR3 reads CSAREAWDDSPLHF. The DNA of the CDR3 is TGCAGTGCTAGAGAAGCCTGGGACGACTCACCCCTCCACTTT.

J is TRBJ2-5 and V is TRBV7-9; tentatively, D is TRBD2 (5 bases). CDR1 and CDR2 (germline): SEHNR, FQNEAQ (reference sequence). This CDR3 is 15 amino acids long. Trimming pared 3 bases from V and 2 bases from J, leaving 13 bases between. The CDR3, as DNA: TGTGCCAGCAGCTTGGGTTTAGGAGGACAAGAGACCCAGTACTTC. This translates into CASSLGLGGQETQYF.

The chain carries TRBV24-1 and TRBJ2-5, with D possibly being TRBD2 (6 bases). The CDR3 contains 14 residues. With 7 bases removed from V and 5 bases from J, the gap between germline ends came to 16 bases. Germline V lookup: CDR1 KGHDR, CDR2 SFDVKD. The CDR3, as DNA: TGTGCCACCAGAAGTGCAGGTCGGGAGGAGACCCAGTACTTC. This codes for CATRSAGREETQYF.

In the case of this clonotype: Relative to the germline gene, one junction end is altered; a read error may explain this. The rearrangement joins TRBV12-3 or TRBV12-4 to TRBJ2-7; D unclear. The length of the CDR3 is 13 residues. The CDR3: CASSPRNSCEQYF. Written as DNA, the CDR3 is TGTGCCAGCAGTCCAAGGAACTCCTGCGAGCAGTACTTC.

The CDR3 protein is CASSEIWADYEQYF. CDR3 DNA sequence: TGTGCCAGCAGTGAAATCTGGGCAGACTACGAGCAGTACTTC. The chain carries TRBV6-5 and TRBJ2-7, with unresolved D. The CDR3 totals 14 residues. V gave up 5 bases and J gave up 3 bases, with 14 bases separating them. Germline CDR1 is MNHEY and CDR2 is SVGAGI.

A single count supports this clonotype. One end of the junction varies from germline; a read error may be responsible. V is TRBV20-1 and J is TRBJ2-1; TRBD2 is a possible D gene (5 bases). The CDR3 totals 14 residues. CDR1 is DFQATT, CDR2 SNEGSKA, per germline (reference sequence). CDR3 protein: CSAIPEGSFNEQFF. As DNA, the CDR3 is TGCAGTGCCATCCCCGAGGGATCCTTCAATGAGCAGTTCTTC.

This clonotype has just a few counts. Since a much larger clone is just one base distant, this may be a read error. This CDR3 is missing its conserved last phenylalanine or tryptophan, likely due to a read error. The chain has TRBV6-6 and TRBJ1-2; TRBD1 matches 7 bases. Germline trimming cut 4 bases from V and 6 bases from J; bases unmatched to any gene: 5. The germline gives CDR1 MNHNY, CDR2 SVGAGI (reference sequence). CDR3 length: 13 residues. CDR3 amino acids: CASSSTGADGYTC. The CDR3 region has the DNA TGTGCCAGCAGTTCAACAGGGGCGGATGGCTACACCTGC.

The chain joins TRBV2 to TRBJ1-1; D possibly corresponds to TRBD1 (6 bases). Per the germline V gene, CDR1 is SNHLY and CDR2 is FYNNEI. Trimming left V 7 bases short and J 3 bases short, with 12 bases between. The CDR3 length is 13 residues. The CDR3 loop reads CASNKGGDTEAFF. The CDR3 coding sequence is TGTGCCAGCAATAAGGGGGGGGACACTGAAGCTTTCTTT.

This clonotype has only one observation. J is TRBJ2-7 and V is TRBV10-3, with a possible D match to TRBD2 (6 bases). The CDR3 contains 14 residues. Trimming stripped 10 bases from V and 1 base from J, with 17 bases between. CDR1 ENHRY and CDR2 SYGVKD come from the germline V gene. This chain's CDR3 is CATQMGRESYEQYF. CDR3 sequence (DNA): TGTGCCACTCAAATGGGGCGGGAATCCTACGAGCAGTACTTC.

This chain joins TRBV5-1 and TRBJ1-3; TRBD1 matches at 7 bases. The CDR3 consists of 15 residues. V shed 1 base, J shed 4 bases, and the junction held 5 bases outside the gene matches. The germline V gene encodes CDR1 SGHRS and CDR2 YFSETQ. This chain's CDR3 is CASSLTGVTGNTIYF. The CDR3 DNA follows: TGCGCCAGCAGCTTGACAGGGGTAACAGGAAACACCATATATTTT.

The genes are TRBV29-1 and TRBJ2-2; 9 bases agree with TRBD2. With 4 bases clipped from V and 5 bases from J, the junction kept 5 bases outside the gene matches. From germline, CDR1 is SQVTM and CDR2 ANQGSEA. The CDR3 covers 14 residues. CDR3 protein: CSVASGGNTGELFF. The CDR3 DNA sequence: TGCAGCGTTGCCAGCGGGGGGAATACCGGGGAGCTGTTTTTT.

The chain combines TRBV7-9 with TRBJ2-3; tentatively, D is TRBD2 (6 bases). Germline CDR1 is SEHNR and CDR2 is FQNEAQ (reference sequence). Trimming left V 5 bases short and J 5 bases short, with 11 bases between. CDR3 size: 13 residues. CDR3 region: CASSPLGGDTQYF. The CDR3 bases are TGTGCCAGCAGCCCCCTGGGGGGAGATACGCAGTATTTT.

This chain joins TRBV6-1 and TRBJ2-1, with 14 bases lining up with TRBD2. CDR3 length equals 15 residues. The germline CDR1 and CDR2 sequences are MNHNS and SASEGT. V lost 10 bases, J lost 3 bases, and 5 bases stayed unmatched. CDR3 in amino acids: CATGLAGGYYNEQFF. CDR3 nucleotide sequence: TGTGCCACCGGACTAGCGGGAGGATACTACAATGAGCAGTTCTTC.

The J gene is TRBJ2-7, the V gene TRBV2, with a possible D match to TRBD2 (6 bases). Germline lookup yields CDR1 SNHLY and CDR2 FYNNEI. The CDR3 is 15 amino acids. Deletions cut 6 bases from V and 4 bases from J, with 19 bases between. The CDR3 region has the DNA TGTGCCAGCAGGGGAGGACCACAAACCTTATACGAGCAGTACTTC. It translates to CASRGGPQTLYEQYF.

In its sample, this clonotype was seen a few times. This could be a read error, since a much larger clone is one nucleotide away. V usage is TRBV6-2 or TRBV6-3 and J usage is TRBJ2-5; 7 nucleotides align to TRBD2. The junction had 10 bases not matched to a gene; V was cut back by 4 bases and J by 2 bases. CDR1 MNHEY and CDR2 SVGEGT come from the germline V gene. The CDR3 contains 16 residues. The CDR3, as DNA: TGTGCCAGCAGTTCCCTACTAGCGCTCGGGCAAGAGACCCAGTACTTC. Translation: CASSSLLALGQETQYF.

This clonotype has ten or more counts. The chain couples TRBV5-5 to TRBJ2-3; 7 bases line up with TRBD1. This CDR3 is built from 17 residues. Germline values: CDR1 SGHKS, CDR2 YYEKEE (reference sequence). Trimming took 5 bases from V and 2 from J; bases not matched to a gene: 14. CDR3 region: CASRGGATGQYTDTQYF. The CDR3, as DNA: TGTGCCAGCAGAGGAGGTGCGACAGGGCAATACACAGATACGCAGTATTTT.

This clonotype was recorded a few times. The rearrangement links TRBV7-3 to TRBJ1-2; D possibly corresponds to TRBD1 (5 bases). CDR3 size: 13 residues. CDR1 and CDR2 from the germline V gene are SGHTA and FQGTGA. V shed 6 bases and J shed 9 bases, with 17 bases lying between them. CDR3 sequence: CASSVFRGGRYTF. CDR3 in DNA: TGTGCCAGCAGTGTATTCCGGGGCGGCCGCTACACCTTC. Looking up the rest from reference TRBV7-3 and TRBJ1-2 gives the full variable domain: GAGVSQTPSNKVTEKGKYVELRCDPISGHTALYWYRQSLGQGPEFLIYFQGTGAADDSGLPNDRFFAVRPEGSVSTLKIQRTERGDSAVYLCASSVFRGGRYTFGSGTRLTVV.

The chain is built from TRBV10-3 and TRBJ1-2, with D maybe TRBD1 (6 bases). The V gene lost 0 bases and the J gene lost 8 bases, with 13 bases spanning the gap. This CDR3 has 14 amino acids. Germline V gene data show CDR1 as ENHRY and CDR2 as SYGVKD. CDR3 nucleotides: TGTGCCATCAGTGAGTCGGGGGGCGCGCAGGGCTACACCTTC. Translation: CAISESGGAQGYTF.

The chain is built from TRBV20-1 and TRBJ2-7; D gene unclear. The CDR3 is made up of 13 amino acids. Trimming took 0 bases from V and 7 from J, leaving 13 bases between them. In germline, CDR1 is DFQATT, CDR2 SNEGSKA (reference sequence). CDR3 amino acids: CSARDPTTGEQYF. CDR3 in DNA: TGCAGTGCTAGAGATCCCACAACCGGGGAGCAGTACTTC.

The chain links TRBV5-5 to TRBJ1-2, with D unresolved. This CDR3 has 15 amino acids. V was pared by 0 bases and J by 3 bases, with 12 bases between. The germline V gene encodes CDR1 SGHKS and CDR2 YYEKEE (reference sequence). The CDR3: CASSLAPRPDYGYTF. Written as DNA, the CDR3 is TGTGCCAGCAGCTTGGCCCCGCGTCCGGACTATGGCTACACCTTC.

This clonotype has ten or more counts. CDR3 bases: TGTGCCAGCGGTTTCGATGAGCAGTTCTTC. This encodes CASGFDEQFF. The gene calls are TRBV2 and TRBJ2-1; D uncertain. The germline gives CDR1 SNHLY, CDR2 FYNNEI. Trimming took 8 bases from V and 8 from J, leaving 7 bases between them. The CDR3 totals 10 residues.

The chain carries TRBV7-9 and TRBJ1-1; 7 nucleotides match TRBD1. Germline-derived CDR1 and CDR2 are SEHNR and FQNEAQ (reference sequence). The J segment lost 5 bases and the V segment lost 5 bases, leaving 11 bases of the junction unmatched. The CDR3 extends over 15 amino acids. The DNA of the CDR3 is TGTGCCAGCAGCAATACTCCGGGACAGAGAACTGAAGCTTTCTTT. Translation: CASSNTPGQRTEAFF.

The chain recombines TRBV2 with TRBJ1-6; the D gene is possibly TRBD1 (6 bases). The tail of the sequence fits TRBJ1-5 better, so the J call may be wrong. This CDR3 is 16 amino acids long. Germline loops: CDR1 SNHLY, CDR2 FYNNEI. The DNA for the CDR3 is TGTGCCAGCAGTCGCGAGGGGGTAGGCCTTGGACAGCCCCAGCATTTT. Its protein is CASSREGVGLGQPQHF.

This clonotype was observed at least ten times. This chain links TRBV13 with TRBJ1-2; 9 bases fit TRBD1. Per germline, CDR1 PRHDT and CDR2 FYEKMQ (reference sequence). The CDR3 loop spans 13 amino acids. With 3 bases clipped from V and 7 bases from J, the junction kept 3 bases outside the gene matches. CDR3 loop: CASSLGQGAGYTF. CDR3 nucleotide sequence: TGTGCCAGCAGCTTGGGACAGGGTGCTGGCTACACCTTC.